The entry below describes one T cell receptor beta chain. The antigen it binds to is not known. No much larger clone is present one base from it, and per-base qualities are unavailable. From V the trimming removes 5 bases and from J it removes 7 bases, while the gene matches leave 6 bases of the junction unaccounted for. In the germline V gene (reference sequence), CDR1 corresponds to LNHDA and CDR2 to SQIVND. The CDR3 contains 13 residues, cysteine and phenylalanine counted. Of the read, only the CDR3 DNA is kept; its 39 bases are in frame from base 1. The study evaluated CTLA-4 blockade (ipilimumab) given together with focal radiation therapy in patients who had chemo-refractory metastatic non-small-cell lung cancer. The data derive from a study of radiotherapy plus CTLA-4 blockade in lung cancer (dated 2018 in TCRdb). Study-level background: Objective responses were observed in approximately 19% of enrolled patients, and disease control was achieved in around 28%. On the study overall, not on this receptor specifically: Early dynamic changes in blood T cell clones, together with increased serum interferon-beta after radiation, were reported as the strongest predictors of response. After treatment with radiotherapy and ipilimumab, TCR clones that originated in tumors expanded in peripheral blood.

Libraries were prepared through the immunoSEQ multiplex PCR assay. Sourced from immuneACCESS, this table was stored by TCRdb with only in-frame sequences that have V and J called. A share of the clones is absent; for the studies checked, an unresolved V gene accounts for under half, and the remainder has no known explanation. This sample holds about 78,000 clones; more than 85% were observed only once. Just over 0.85% of the sample is in the top ten clones. The receptor was derived from a human donor with non-small cell lung cancer who had stable disease on radiotherapy plus ipilimumab. The chain was built from TRBV19 and TRBJ1-1, with 8 bases matching TRBD1. The sample consisted of peripheral blood, taken from a patient treated with radiotherapy plus ipilimumab. The nucleotide sequence is given as TGTGCCAGTAGTCGGGAAGGACAGGGTGAAGCTTTCTTT. Translated, it reads CASSREGQGEAFF. The CDR3 plus the reference TRBV19 and TRBJ1-1 genes for the other parts give the full variable domain: DGGITQSPKYLFRKEGQNVTLSCEQNLNHDAMYWYRQDPGQGLRLIYYSQIVNDFQKGDIAEGYSVSREKKESFPLTVTSAQKNPTAFYLCASSREGQGEAFFGQGTRLTVV.